The sequence of this T cell receptor beta chain was determined in a study of spatial heterogeneity in lung cancer. Time point: sample taken at primary tumor resection. The donors comprised about 69 untreated early-stage non-small cell lung cancer patients. The germline CDR1 and CDR2 sequences are SQVTM and ANQGSEA. Trimming shortened V by 4 bases and J by 5 bases, and 8 bases separated the two germline ends. The CDR3 runs to 11 residues. TCRdb ran MiXCR on the 5' RACE reads and lists one entry per CDR3 protein. Of 90,000 to 95,000 distinct CDR3 sequences listed, about 12% are singletons. The sample consisted of PBMCs, taken at surgery. The origin of this receptor is a male donor with early-stage non-small cell lung cancer. This chain joins TRBV29-1 and TRBJ2-5; D call uncertain. CDR3 sequence reads: CSVGYQETQYF. The CDR3 DNA follows: TGCAGCGTTGGGTATCAGGAGACCCAGTACTTC.